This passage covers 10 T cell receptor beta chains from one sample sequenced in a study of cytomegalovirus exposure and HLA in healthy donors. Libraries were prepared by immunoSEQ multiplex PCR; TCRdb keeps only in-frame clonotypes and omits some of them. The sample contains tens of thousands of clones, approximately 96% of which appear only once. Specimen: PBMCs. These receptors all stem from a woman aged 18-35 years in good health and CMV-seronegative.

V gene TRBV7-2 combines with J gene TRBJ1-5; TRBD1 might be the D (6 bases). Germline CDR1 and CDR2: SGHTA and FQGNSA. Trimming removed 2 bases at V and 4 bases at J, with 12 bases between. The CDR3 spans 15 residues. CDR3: CASSLMGAQNQPQHF. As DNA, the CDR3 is TGTGCCAGCAGCTTAATGGGGGCGCAAAATCAGCCCCAGCATTTT.

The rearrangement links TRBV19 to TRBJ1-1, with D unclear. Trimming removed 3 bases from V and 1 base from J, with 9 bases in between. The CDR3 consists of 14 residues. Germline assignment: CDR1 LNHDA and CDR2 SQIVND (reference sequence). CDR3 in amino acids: CASSIEHENTEAFF. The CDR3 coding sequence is TGTGCCAGTAGTATCGAACACGAGAACACTGAAGCTTTCTTT.

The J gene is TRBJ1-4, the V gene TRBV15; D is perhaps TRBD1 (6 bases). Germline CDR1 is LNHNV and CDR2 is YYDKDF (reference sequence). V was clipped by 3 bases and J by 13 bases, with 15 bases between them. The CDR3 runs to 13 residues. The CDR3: CATSSGQSLILFF. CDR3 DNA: TGTGCCACCAGCAGCGGACAGTCACTCATACTGTTTTTT.

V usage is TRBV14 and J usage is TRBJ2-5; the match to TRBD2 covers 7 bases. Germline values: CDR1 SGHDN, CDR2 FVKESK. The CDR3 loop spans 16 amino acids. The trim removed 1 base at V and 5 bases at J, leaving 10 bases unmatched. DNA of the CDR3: TGTGCCAGCAGCCAAGGAGGAGCGGGAACTTTTGAGACCCAGTACTTC. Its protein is CASSQGGAGTFETQYF.

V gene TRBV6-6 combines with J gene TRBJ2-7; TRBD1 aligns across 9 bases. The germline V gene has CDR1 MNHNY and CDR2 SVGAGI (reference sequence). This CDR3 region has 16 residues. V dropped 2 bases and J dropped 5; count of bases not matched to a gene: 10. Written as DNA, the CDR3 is TGTGCCAGCAGTTACGAGGAAAAACAGGGGGCCCACGAGCAGTACTTC. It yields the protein CASSYEEKQGAHEQYF.

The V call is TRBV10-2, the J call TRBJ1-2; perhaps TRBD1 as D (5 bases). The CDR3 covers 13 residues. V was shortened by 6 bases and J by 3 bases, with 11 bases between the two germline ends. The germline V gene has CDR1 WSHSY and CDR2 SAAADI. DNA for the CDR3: TGCGCCAGCAGGCCCTCGGGGGACTATGGCTACACCTTC. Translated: CASRPSGDYGYTF.

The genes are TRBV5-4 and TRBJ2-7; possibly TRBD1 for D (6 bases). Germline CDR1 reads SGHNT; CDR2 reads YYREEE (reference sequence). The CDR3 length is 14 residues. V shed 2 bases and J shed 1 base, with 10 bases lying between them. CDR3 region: CASSFRGKSYEQYF. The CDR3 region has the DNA TGTGCCAGCAGCTTCAGGGGTAAATCCTACGAGCAGTACTTC.

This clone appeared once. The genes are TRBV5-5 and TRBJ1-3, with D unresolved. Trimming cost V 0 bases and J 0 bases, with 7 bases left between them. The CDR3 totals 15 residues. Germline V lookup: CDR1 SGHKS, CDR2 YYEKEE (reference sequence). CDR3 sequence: CASSLARGSGNTIYF. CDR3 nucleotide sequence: TGTGCCAGCAGCTTGGCTAGAGGCTCTGGAAACACCATATATTTT.

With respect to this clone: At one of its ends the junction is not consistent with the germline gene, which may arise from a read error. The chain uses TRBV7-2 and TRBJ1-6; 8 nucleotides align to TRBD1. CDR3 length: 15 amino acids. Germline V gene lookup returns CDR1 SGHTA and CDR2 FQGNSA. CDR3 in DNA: TGTGCCAGCAGCCTAGCCGGGACAGGCGTTTCACCCCTCCACTTT. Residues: CASSLAGTGVSPLHF.

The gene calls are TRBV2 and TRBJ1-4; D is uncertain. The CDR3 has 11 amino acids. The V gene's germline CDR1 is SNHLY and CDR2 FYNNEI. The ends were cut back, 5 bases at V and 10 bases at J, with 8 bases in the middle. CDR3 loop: CASSPYGKLFF. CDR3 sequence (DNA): TGTGCCAGCAGTCCCTATGGAAAACTGTTTTTT.